Detailed here is one T cell receptor beta chain. This entry belongs to a study of blood T cells in healthy people across ages. Then a second PCR, running roughly 6 to 11 cycles, was carried out with a sample-barcoded 5' primer and a J-beta primer mix. TCRdb re-called the 5' RACE reads through MiXCR, storing one row per CDR3 protein. The table lists about 1.6 million distinct CDR3 sequences, about 35% of them singletons. The germline CDR1 and CDR2 sequences are PRHDT and FYEKMQ (reference sequence). This CDR3 spans 13 amino acids. Trimming took off 8 bases at V and 5 bases at J, with 16 bases between the two ends.

This sequence was found in a woman in her 30s in good health. This rearrangement joins TRBV13 to TRBJ2-7, with D unresolved. The specimen was blood. The CDR3 loop reads CASSYRVGHEQYF. CDR3 nucleotides: TGTGCCAGCTCCTACCGGGTCGGCCACGAGCAGTACTTC. Supplemented by reference TRBV13 and TRBJ2-7, the full variable domain reads AAGVIQSPRHLIKEKRETATLKCYPIPRHDTVYWYQQGPGQDPQFLISFYEKMQSDKGSIPDRFSAQQFSDYHSELNMSSLELGDSALYFCASSYRVGHEQYFGPGTRLTVT.